This entry is about one TCR beta chain. The CDR3 extends over 16 amino acids. Germline assignment: CDR1 LNHNV and CDR2 YYDKDF (reference sequence). Trimming removed 1 base at V and 3 bases at J, with 16 bases between. Data came from immunoSEQ multiplex PCR; TCRdb stores just in-frame clones and leaves some out. Of 130,000 or so clones in the sample, approximately 71% were seen once. The entry originates in a study of blood T cell repertoires in COVID-19. Study as a whole: COVID-19 samples, acute and convalescent, were from the United States, Italy and Spain.

The chain employs TRBV15 and TRBJ2-7; D ambiguous. The material sequenced was peripheral blood. This receptor was identified in a human donor in a cohort sampled during active COVID-19. CDR3 bases: TGTGCCACCAGCAGAGTTCCCGCCACACCCGACTACGAGCAGTACTTC. Its protein product is CATSRVPATPDYEQYF.